Listed here are 27 T cell receptor beta chains from one sample, sequenced in a study of a mutant IDH1 vaccine in newly diagnosed glioma. The assay was immunoSEQ multiplex PCR, and TCRdb's table has in-frame clones only and misses some. The data show 60,000 to 75,000 clones, 80% to 90% seen once. Time point described: baseline, week 1 (first vaccination visit). Treatment here: pre-vaccination baseline after standard-of-care therapy. The starting material was peripheral blood mononuclear cells (PBMCs), obtained from a glioma patient treated with radiotherapy, temozolomide or both. Receptors originate from a woman between 18 and 30 years old with glioma. Some clones in this sample may be carry-over from other donors' samples.

J is TRBJ2-3 and V is TRBV5-6; D possibly corresponds to TRBD2 (5 bases). The CDR3 has 14 residues. Per germline, CDR1 SGHDT and CDR2 YYEEEE. V gave up 4 bases and J gave up 6 bases, with 15 bases separating them. Written as DNA, the CDR3 is TGTGCCAGCAGCCCCGGGCCCGGGGTCGATACGCAGTATTTT. Translating gives CASSPGPGVDTQYF. Looking up the rest from reference TRBV5-6 and TRBJ2-3 gives the full variable domain: DAGVTQSPTHLIKTRGQQVTLRCSPKSGHDTVSWYQQALGQGPQFIFQYYEEEERQRGNFPDRFSGHQFPNYSSELNVNALLLGDSALYLCASSPGPGVDTQYFGPGTRLTVL.

In nucleotides, the CDR3 is TGTGCCAGCAGCTTAGGAGGAAACACTGAAGCTTTCTTT. It codes for CASSLGGNTEAFF. The gene calls are TRBV11-3 and TRBJ1-1; D is ambiguous. The CDR3 extends over 13 amino acids. V was shortened by 1 base and J by 2 bases, with 5 bases between the two germline ends. In germline, CDR1 is SGHNT, CDR2 YENEEA.

The chain joins TRBV6-6 to TRBJ1-1; D gene ambiguous. This CDR3 spans 13 amino acids. Per the germline V gene, CDR1 is MNHNY and CDR2 is SVGAGI (reference sequence). V was clipped by 2 bases and J by 6 bases, with 10 bases between them. The CDR3 DNA is TGTGCCAGCAGTTACGCCCGGGAAGCTGAAGCTTTCTTT. Its protein product is CASSYAREAEAFF.

V and J are TRBV6-6 and TRBJ1-3; D gene unclear. The ends were cut back, 5 bases at V and 0 bases at J, with 14 bases in the middle. This CDR3 region has 16 residues. Per the germline V gene, CDR1 is MNHNY and CDR2 is SVGAGI (reference sequence). The CDR3: CASSPSPGDSGNTIYF. CDR3 nucleotide sequence: TGTGCCAGCAGTCCCTCCCCAGGTGACTCTGGAAACACCATATATTTT.

This chain uses TRBV9 with TRBJ1-1, with D perhaps matching TRBD1 (5 bases). The CDR3 extends over 15 amino acids. V was pared by 0 bases and J by 5 bases, with 14 bases between. Germline CDR1 and CDR2: SGDLS and YYNGEE. For the CDR3, the DNA is TGTGCCAGCAGCGTAGCTCCTTCAGGGTTGACTGAAGCTTTCTTT. It yields the protein CASSVAPSGLTEAFF.

Written as DNA, the CDR3 is TGTGCCAGCAGCGGAACCGGACAGGGGATGTGGGATGAGCAGTTCTTC. It encodes CASSGTGQGMWDEQFF. This chain joins TRBV7-9 and TRBJ2-1; TRBD1 matches 9 bases. Looked up from germline, CDR1 is SEHNR and CDR2 is FQNEAQ (reference sequence). J was trimmed by 8 bases and V by 5 bases; bases with no gene match: 13. The length of the CDR3 is 16 residues.

Notes on this clone: Mismatch with germline at one junction end may stem from a read error. V is TRBV2 and J is TRBJ1-6; D is undetermined. CDR3 length equals 11 residues. Germline-derived CDR1 and CDR2 are SNHLY and FYNNEI. The DNA for the CDR3 is TGTGCCTCACGCCCTGATTCGCCCCTCCACTTT. Its protein is CASRPDSPLHF. The full variable domain, with the rest looked up from reference TRBV2 and TRBJ1-6, is EPEVTQTPSHQVTQMGQEVILRCVPISNHLYFYWYRQILGQKVEFLVSFYNNEISEKSEIFDDQFSVERPDGSNFTLKIRSTKLEDSAMYFCASRPDSPLHFGNGTRLTVT.

This chain connects TRBV29-1 to TRBJ1-5; the match to TRBD1 covers 8 bases. The V segment lost 5 bases and the J segment 4 bases; nucleotides outside the gene matches: 10. Germline CDR1 SQVTM, CDR2 ANQGSEA. This CDR3 spans 15 amino acids. The DNA of the CDR3 is TGCAGCGTTCCCGGGACAGGAGGGCGTAATCAGCCCCAGCATTTT. Encoded protein: CSVPGTGGRNQPQHF.

In this sample, this clone turned up a few times. The chain recombines TRBV15 with TRBJ1-2; no clear D. This CDR3 has 17 amino acids. V was trimmed by 0 bases and J by 3 bases, leaving 17 bases between them. Germline loops: CDR1 LNHNV, CDR2 YYDKDF (reference sequence). In nucleotides, the CDR3 is TGTGCCACCAGCAGAGATCTGTTTCCGGGCGTAGACTATGGCTACACCTTC. It specifies CATSRDLFPGVDYGYTF.

V and J are TRBV19 and TRBJ1-5; tentatively, D is TRBD1 (6 bases). The CDR3 runs to 17 residues. V lost 5 bases and J 0 bases, leaving 17 bases between the germline ends. CDR1 is LNHDA, CDR2 SQIVND, per germline (reference sequence). The CDR3 DNA follows: TGTGCCAGTAGTGGGGGAAGGGGGAGGAATAGCAATCAGCCCCAGCATTTT. As protein: CASSGGRGRNSNQPQHF. The whole variable domain, filled in from reference TRBV19 and TRBJ1-5, reads DGGITQSPKYLFRKEGQNVTLSCEQNLNHDAMYWYRQDPGQGLRLIYYSQIVNDFQKGDIAEGYSVSREKKESFPLTVTSAQKNPTAFYLCASSGGRGRNSNQPQHFGDGTRLSIL.

CDR3 sequence (DNA): TGCAGCGTTGAAGTAAGAGGGGCTTACGGGCAGTTCTTC. This gives the protein CSVEVRGAYGQFF. The chain employs TRBV29-1 and TRBJ2-1; perhaps D is TRBD1 or TRBD2 (5 bases each). The CDR3 is 13 residues long. V lost 1 base and J lost 12, with 16 bases in between. Germline V CDR1 and CDR2: SQVTM, ANQGSEA.

The genes are TRBV2 and TRBJ1-3; D is possibly TRBD1 (6 bases). V was clipped by 8 bases and J by 8 bases, with 19 bases between them. Germline V gene sequence: CDR1 SNHLY, CDR2 FYNNEI. The CDR3 runs to 14 residues. The CDR3 protein is CASSQDSLEDTIYF. The DNA for the CDR3 is TGTGCCAGCTCTCAGGACAGTTTGGAGGACACCATATATTTT.

This chain joins TRBV6-5 and TRBJ1-1, with D possibly matching TRBD1 (5 bases). The germline CDR1 and CDR2 sequences are MNHEY and SVGAGI. Trimming stripped 2 bases from V and 4 bases from J, with 14 bases between. This CDR3 has 15 amino acids. This CDR3 is CASSYESRGATEAFF. The DNA for the CDR3 is TGTGCCAGCAGTTACGAATCACGAGGGGCCACTGAAGCTTTCTTT.

The chain's CDR3 is CAISEFPRGVTPNEQFF. Written as DNA, the CDR3 is TGTGCCATCAGTGAGTTCCCGCGTGGGGTGACGCCTAATGAGCAGTTCTTC. The V and J genes are TRBV10-3 and TRBJ2-1; D uncertain. The length of the CDR3 is 17 residues. Deletions cut 1 base from V and 7 bases from J, with 20 bases between. Germline lookup yields CDR1 ENHRY and CDR2 SYGVKD.

This clone occurred once. This chain connects TRBV29-1 to TRBJ2-5; 7 bases map to TRBD1. V lost 8 bases, J lost 4 bases, and 7 bases stayed unmatched. This CDR3 contains 12 residues. The germline gives CDR1 SQVTM, CDR2 ANQGSEA. The CDR3 protein is CSSIPGGETQYF. CDR3 bases: TGCAGCTCCATTCCAGGGGGAGAGACCCAGTACTTC.

This sequence joins TRBV4-2 and TRBJ1-6; D ambiguous. The V and J ends lost 6 bases and 7 bases respectively, with 10 bases between them. This CDR3 is built from 13 residues. Per the germline V gene, CDR1 is LGHNA and CDR2 is YNFKEQ. The CDR3 loop reads CASRPVPNSPLHF. CDR3 nucleotides: TGTGCCAGCAGGCCGGTACCGAATTCACCCCTCCACTTT.

This chain joins TRBV5-4 and TRBJ1-1, with unresolved D. Germline CDR1 is SGHNT and CDR2 is YYREEE (reference sequence). The CDR3 loop spans 13 amino acids. V was cut by 1 base and J by 2 bases, with 6 bases left in between. CDR3 region: CASSLTVNTEAFF. The CDR3 bases are TGTGCCAGCAGCTTGACCGTAAACACTGAAGCTTTCTTT.

The chain carries TRBV5-5 and TRBJ1-2, with D perhaps TRBD1 (5 bases). Trimming cost V 0 bases and J 4 bases, with 16 bases left between them. The CDR3 loop spans 16 amino acids. The germline CDR1 and CDR2 sequences are SGHKS and YYEKEE (reference sequence). The CDR3 reads CASSLEGQRLTYGYTF. CDR3 in DNA: TGTGCCAGCAGCTTGGAGGGGCAGCGCTTAACCTATGGCTACACCTTC.

The V call is TRBV29-1, the J call TRBJ1-2, with 8 bases fitting TRBD1. Germline-derived CDR1 and CDR2 are SQVTM and ANQGSEA. V lost 7 bases and J lost 8; bases outside the gene matches: 6. This CDR3 has 11 amino acids. The CDR3 sequence is CSGTDRDGYTF. The DNA for the CDR3 is TGCAGCGGTACGGACAGGGACGGCTACACCTTC.

This chain links TRBV18 with TRBJ1-5; 9 bases fit TRBD1. The CDR3 totals 15 residues. Germline CDR1 reads KGHSH; CDR2 reads LQKENI. V lost 6 bases and J lost 7; bases outside the gene matches: 10. This CDR3 reads CASSRDRGEAQPQHF. The CDR3 nucleotides read TGTGCCAGCTCCCGAGACAGGGGGGAGGCCCAGCCCCAGCATTTT.

The rearrangement links TRBV7-9 to TRBJ1-1; tentative D call: TRBD1 (5 bases). In germline, CDR1 is SEHNR, CDR2 FQNEAQ (reference sequence). The CDR3 is 12 residues long. V lost 1 base to trimming and J lost 12 bases, with 12 bases between them. The CDR3 spells CASSLGGKEPFF. The CDR3, as DNA: TGTGCCAGCAGCTTAGGGGGGAAGGAACCTTTCTTT.

V is TRBV6-5 and J is TRBJ1-2, with a weak D call TRBD1 (6 bases). Germline lookup yields CDR1 MNHEY and CDR2 SVGAGI. The V gene lost 4 bases and the J gene lost 6 bases, with 9 bases spanning the gap. This CDR3 region has 12 residues. The CDR3 sequence: CASSSQGNGYTF. CDR3 in DNA: TGTGCCAGCAGTTCACAGGGCAATGGCTACACCTTC.

This rearrangement joins TRBV4-2 to TRBJ2-1; D is unresolved. Per the germline V gene, CDR1 is LGHNA and CDR2 is YNFKEQ. The ends were cut back, 2 bases at V and 0 bases at J, with 8 bases in the middle. This CDR3 contains 15 residues. CDR3 coding DNA: TGTGCCAGCAGCCAAAGGGCGGTCTCCTACAATGAGCAGTTCTTC. Translated, it gives CASSQRAVSYNEQFF.

The chain joins TRBV14 to TRBJ2-4, with D tentatively TRBD2 (6 bases). Germline V lookup: CDR1 SGHDN, CDR2 FVKESK. V was trimmed by 3 bases and J by 7 bases, leaving 16 bases between them. This CDR3 contains 15 residues. For the CDR3, the DNA is TGTGCCAGCAGCCAGGACTCCCTAGCGCCGAACATTCAGTACTTC. Amino acids: CASSQDSLAPNIQYF.

The rearrangement links TRBV30 to TRBJ2-7, with 8 bases fitting TRBD2. The CDR3 has 14 amino acids. Germline V CDR1 and CDR2: GTSNPN, SVGIG (reference sequence). J was trimmed by 0 bases and V by 0 bases; bases with no gene match: 1. The CDR3 sequence: CAWSVGRASYEQYF. CDR3 nucleotide sequence: TGTGCCTGGAGTGTCGGGAGGGCCTCCTACGAGCAGTACTTC.

The chain uses TRBV6-5 and TRBJ1-4; TRBD1 matches 9 bases. This CDR3 is 14 amino acids long. CDR1 MNHEY and CDR2 SVGAGI come from the germline V gene. J gave up 8 bases and V 2 bases, and 3 bases lay outside the gene matches. The CDR3 coding sequence is TGTGCCAGCAGTTACGGACAGGGGAGCGAAAAACTGTTTTTT. Translated: CASSYGQGSEKLFF.

This sequence joins TRBV7-9 and TRBJ1-2, with D possibly matching TRBD1 (5 bases). Trimming took off 5 bases at V and 3 bases at J, with 13 bases between the two ends. This CDR3 comprises 14 residues. Germline CDR1 is SEHNR and CDR2 is FQNEAQ (reference sequence). CDR3 amino acids: CASSETTAHYGYTF. The CDR3 DNA sequence: TGTGCCAGCAGCGAGACGACAGCCCACTATGGCTACACCTTC.